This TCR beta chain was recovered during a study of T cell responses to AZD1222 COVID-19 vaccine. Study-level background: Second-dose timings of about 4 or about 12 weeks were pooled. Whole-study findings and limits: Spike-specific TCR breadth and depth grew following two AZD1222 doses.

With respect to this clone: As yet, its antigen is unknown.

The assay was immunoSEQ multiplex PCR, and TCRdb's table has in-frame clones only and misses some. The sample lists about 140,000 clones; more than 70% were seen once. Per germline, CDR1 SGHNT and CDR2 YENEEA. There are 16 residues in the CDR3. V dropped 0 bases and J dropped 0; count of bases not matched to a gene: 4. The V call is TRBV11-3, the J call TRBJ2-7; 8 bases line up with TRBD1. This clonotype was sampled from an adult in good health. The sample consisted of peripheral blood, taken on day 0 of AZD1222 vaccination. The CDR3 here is CASSLDSTGASYEQYF. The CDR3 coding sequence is TGTGCCAGCAGCTTAGATTCGACAGGGGCCTCCTACGAGCAGTACTTC.